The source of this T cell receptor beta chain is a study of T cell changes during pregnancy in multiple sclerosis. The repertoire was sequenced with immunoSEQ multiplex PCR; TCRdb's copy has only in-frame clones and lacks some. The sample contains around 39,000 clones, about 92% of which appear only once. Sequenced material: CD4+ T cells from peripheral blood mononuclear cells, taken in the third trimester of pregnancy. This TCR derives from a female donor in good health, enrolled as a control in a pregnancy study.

CDR3 in DNA: TGTGCCAGCAGCACCATTTACCGGGACAGTCGCTACGAGCAGTACTTC. Residues: CASSTIYRDSRYEQYF. The chain is built from TRBV7-9 and TRBJ2-7, with TRBD1 matching over 7 bases. This CDR3 region has 16 residues. Germline V gives CDR1 SEHNR, CDR2 FQNEAQ (reference sequence). The V segment lost 5 bases and the J segment 3 bases; nucleotides outside the gene matches: 13.